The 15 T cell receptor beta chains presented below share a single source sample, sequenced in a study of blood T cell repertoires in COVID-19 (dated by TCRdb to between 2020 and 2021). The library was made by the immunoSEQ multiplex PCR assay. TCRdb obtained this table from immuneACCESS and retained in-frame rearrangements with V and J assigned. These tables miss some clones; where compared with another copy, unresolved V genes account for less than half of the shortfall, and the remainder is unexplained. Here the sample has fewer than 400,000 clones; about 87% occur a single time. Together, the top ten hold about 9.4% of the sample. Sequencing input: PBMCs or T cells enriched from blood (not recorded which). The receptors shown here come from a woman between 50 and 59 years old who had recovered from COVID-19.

CDR3 DNA sequence: TGTGCCAGCAGCTTAGGGCAGGGGGCGATTAGGCAGTTCTTC. Translation: CASSLGQGAIRQFF. This chain links TRBV7-8 with TRBJ2-1, with TRBD1 matching over 8 bases. Germline loops: CDR1 SGHVS, CDR2 FQNEAQ. After removal of 1 base from V and 12 bases from J, the junction contained 8 bases not matched to a gene. The CDR3 is made up of 14 amino acids. Complete variable domain (other parts from reference TRBV7-8 and TRBJ2-1): GAGVSQSPRYKVAKRGQDVALRCDPISGHVSLFWYQQALGQGPEFLTYFQNEAQLDKSGLPSDRFFAERPEGSVSTLKIQRTQQEDSAVYLCASSLGQGAIRQFFGPGTRLTVL.

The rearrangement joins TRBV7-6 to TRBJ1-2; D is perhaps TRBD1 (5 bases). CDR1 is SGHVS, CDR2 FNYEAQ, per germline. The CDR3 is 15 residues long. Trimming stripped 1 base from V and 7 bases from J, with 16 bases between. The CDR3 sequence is CASSLGSTGGGGYTF. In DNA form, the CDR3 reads TGTGCCAGCAGCTTAGGATCGACCGGCGGGGGTGGCTACACCTTC.

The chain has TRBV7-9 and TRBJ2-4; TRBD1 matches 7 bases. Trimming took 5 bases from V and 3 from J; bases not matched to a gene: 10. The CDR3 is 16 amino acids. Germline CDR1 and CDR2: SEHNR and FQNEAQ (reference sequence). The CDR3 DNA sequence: TGTGCCAGCAGCGTTGGGACAGAACTAGGCAAAAACATTCAGTACTTC. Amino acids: CASSVGTELGKNIQYF.

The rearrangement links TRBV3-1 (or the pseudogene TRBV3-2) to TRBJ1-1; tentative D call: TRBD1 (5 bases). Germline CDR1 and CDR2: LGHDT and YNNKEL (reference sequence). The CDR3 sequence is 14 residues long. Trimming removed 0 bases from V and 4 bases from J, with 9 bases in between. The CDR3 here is CASSQEGGITEAFF. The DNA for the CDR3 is TGTGCCAGCAGCCAAGAGGGGGGGATCACTGAAGCTTTCTTT.

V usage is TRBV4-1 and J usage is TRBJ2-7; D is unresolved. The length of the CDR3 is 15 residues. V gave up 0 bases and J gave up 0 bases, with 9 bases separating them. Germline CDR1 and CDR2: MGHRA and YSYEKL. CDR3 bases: TGCGCCAGCAGCCAAGAAGGAACAGCCTCCTACGAGCAGTACTTC. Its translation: CASSQEGTASYEQYF.

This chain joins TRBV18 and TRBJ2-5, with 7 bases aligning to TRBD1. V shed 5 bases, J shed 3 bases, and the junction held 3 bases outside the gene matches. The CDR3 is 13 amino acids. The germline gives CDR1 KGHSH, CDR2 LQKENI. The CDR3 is CASSGTVKETQYF. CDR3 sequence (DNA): TGTGCCAGCTCAGGGACAGTCAAAGAGACCCAGTACTTC. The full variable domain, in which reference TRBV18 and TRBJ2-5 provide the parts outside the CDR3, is NAGVMQNPRHLVRRRGQEARLRCSPMKGHSHVYWYRQLPEEGLKFMVYLQKENIIDESGMPKERFSAEFPKEGPSILRIQQVVRGDSAAYFCASSGTVKETQYFGPGTRLLVL.

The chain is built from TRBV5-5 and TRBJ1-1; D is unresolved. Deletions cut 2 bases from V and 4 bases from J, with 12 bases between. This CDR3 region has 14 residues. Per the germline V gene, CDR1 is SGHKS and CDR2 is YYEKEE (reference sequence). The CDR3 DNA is TGTGCCAGCAGCTTACCTCGAGGGAGCACTGAAGCTTTCTTT. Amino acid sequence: CASSLPRGSTEAFF. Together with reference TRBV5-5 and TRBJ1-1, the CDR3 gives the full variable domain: DAGVTQSPTHLIKTRGQQVTLRCSPISGHKSVSWYQQVLGQGPQFIFQYYEKEERGRGNFPDRFSARQFPNYSSELNVNALLLGDSALYLCASSLPRGSTEAFFGQGTRLTVV.

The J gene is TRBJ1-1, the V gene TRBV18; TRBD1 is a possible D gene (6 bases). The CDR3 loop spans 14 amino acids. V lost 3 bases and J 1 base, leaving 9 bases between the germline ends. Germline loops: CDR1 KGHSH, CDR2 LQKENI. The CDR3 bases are TGTGCCAGCTCACCGTGGGACAAGAACACTGAAGCTTTCTTT. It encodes CASSPWDKNTEAFF.

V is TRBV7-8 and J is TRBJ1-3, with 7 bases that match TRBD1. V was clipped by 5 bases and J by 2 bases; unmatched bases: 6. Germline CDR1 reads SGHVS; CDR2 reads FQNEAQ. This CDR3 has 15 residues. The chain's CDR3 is CASSRAGTAGNTIYF. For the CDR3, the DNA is TGTGCCAGCAGCAGAGCAGGGACAGCTGGAAACACCATATATTTT.

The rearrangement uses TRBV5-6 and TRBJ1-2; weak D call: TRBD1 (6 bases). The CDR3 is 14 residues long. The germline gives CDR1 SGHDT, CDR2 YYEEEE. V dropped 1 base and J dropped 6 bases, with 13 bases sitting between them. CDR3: CASSLFQGSDGYTF. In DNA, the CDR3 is TGTGCCAGCAGCTTGTTTCAGGGGTCGGATGGCTACACCTTC.

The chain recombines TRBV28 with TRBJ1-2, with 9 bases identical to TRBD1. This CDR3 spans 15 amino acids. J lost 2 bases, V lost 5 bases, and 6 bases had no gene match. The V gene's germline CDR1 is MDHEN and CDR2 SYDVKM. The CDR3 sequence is CASSPWDRENYGYTF. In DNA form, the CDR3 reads TGTGCCAGCAGTCCTTGGGACAGGGAGAACTATGGCTACACCTTC.

Written as DNA, the CDR3 is TGTGCCAGCATTGGAGGGGGGGTGAGCACTGAAGCTTTCTTT. This codes for CASIGGGVSTEAFF. The rearrangement joins TRBV2 to TRBJ1-1; maybe TRBD1 (6 bases). V lost 7 bases to trimming and J lost 4 bases, with 16 bases between them. Germline V gene lookup returns CDR1 SNHLY and CDR2 FYNNEI. This CDR3 is built from 14 residues.

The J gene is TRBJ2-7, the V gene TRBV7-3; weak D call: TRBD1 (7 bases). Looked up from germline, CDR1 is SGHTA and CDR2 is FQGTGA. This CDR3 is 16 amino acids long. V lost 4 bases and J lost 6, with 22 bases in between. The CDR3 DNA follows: TGTGCCAGCAGCTCGCAAGGGGGCGCGGGGATCAGCGAGCAGTACTTC. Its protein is CASSSQGGAGISEQYF.

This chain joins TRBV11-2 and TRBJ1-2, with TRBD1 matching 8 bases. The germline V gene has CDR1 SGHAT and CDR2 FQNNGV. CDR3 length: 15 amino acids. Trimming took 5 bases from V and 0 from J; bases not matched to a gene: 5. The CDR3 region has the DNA TGTGCCAGCAGCCTGGACAGGGTGGCTAACTATGGCTACACCTTC. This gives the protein CASSLDRVANYGYTF.

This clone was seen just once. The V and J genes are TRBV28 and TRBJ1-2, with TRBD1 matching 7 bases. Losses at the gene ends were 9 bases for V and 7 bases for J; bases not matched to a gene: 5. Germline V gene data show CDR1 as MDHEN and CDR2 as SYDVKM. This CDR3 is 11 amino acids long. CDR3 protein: CASTGESGYTF. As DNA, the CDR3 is TGTGCCAGTACAGGGGAGTCTGGCTACACCTTC.